This T cell receptor beta chain derives from a study of identical twins. Germline CDR1 reads DFQATT; CDR2 reads SNEGSKA (reference sequence). V gave up 1 base and J gave up 3 bases, with 14 bases separating them. The CDR3 length is 15 residues. Via MiXCR, TCRdb re-called the 5' RACE reads, giving one row per CDR3 protein. Of about 660,000 distinct CDR3 sequences in the sample, less than 10% are singletons; the top ten hold roughly 0.9%. These data were also filed under a second study, of yellow fever vaccine responses in identical twins.

The source is a woman under 30 in good health. The chain uses TRBV20-1 and TRBJ2-3; D gene uncertain. The sequenced sample was PBMCs. The CDR3 region is CSARAPALGTDTQYF. The CDR3 DNA follows: TGCAGTGCTAGAGCTCCAGCACTGGGGACAGATACGCAGTATTTT.